This TCR beta chain derives from a study of blood T cell repertoires in COVID-19. Study in general: Sources were T cells, B-cell-depleted T cells, or PBMCs; the material itself was cDNA or gDNA.

In the study's own analysis: Amplified reference gene primers provided the basis for estimating nucleated cell counts. Sequenced by immunoSEQ multiplex PCR; TCRdb stores in-frame clones only, minus some. That table furnishes V, J and clone size, whereas the DNA furnished D and trimming. Altogether about 130,000 clones are present, about 88% being singletons, with the ten largest covering roughly 1.1%. Looked up from germline, CDR1 is SGDLS and CDR2 is YYNGEE. V shed 3 bases, J shed 5 bases, and the junction held 9 bases outside the gene matches. This CDR3 region has 16 residues. The rearrangement joins TRBV9 to TRBJ2-5, with 11 positions matching TRBD2. The sequence was collected from a woman aged 80 or older with acute or convalescent COVID-19. The sequencing sample was made of peripheral blood. The CDR3 region is CASSASVAGGAETQYF. The CDR3 coding sequence is TGTGCCAGCAGCGCCAGCGTAGCGGGAGGGGCGGAGACCCAGTACTTC.